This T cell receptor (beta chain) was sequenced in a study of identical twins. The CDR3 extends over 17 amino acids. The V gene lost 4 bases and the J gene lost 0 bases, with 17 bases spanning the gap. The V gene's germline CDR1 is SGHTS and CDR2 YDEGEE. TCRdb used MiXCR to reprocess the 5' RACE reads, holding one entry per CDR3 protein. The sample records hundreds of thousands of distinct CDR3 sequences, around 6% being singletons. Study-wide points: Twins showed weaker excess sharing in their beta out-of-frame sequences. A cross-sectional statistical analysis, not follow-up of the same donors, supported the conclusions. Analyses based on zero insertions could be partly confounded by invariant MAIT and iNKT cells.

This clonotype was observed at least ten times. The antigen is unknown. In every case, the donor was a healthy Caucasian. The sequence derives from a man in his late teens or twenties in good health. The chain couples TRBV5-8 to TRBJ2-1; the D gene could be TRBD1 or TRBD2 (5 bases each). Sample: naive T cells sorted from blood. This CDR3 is CASSRGLGVSSYNEQFF. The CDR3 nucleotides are TGTGCCAGCAGCCGGGGTTTAGGGGTGAGCTCCTACAATGAGCAGTTCTTC.